A single sample gave rise to the 20 T cell receptor beta chains below, sequenced in a study of shared clonotypes between healthy human individuals. The method was immunoSEQ multiplex PCR; TCRdb's version includes in-frame clones alone and lacks a portion of them. In the table there are more than 1,200,000 clones, 97% to 99% of which are singletons. Sequences were obtained from naive CD4+ T cells sorted from blood. Subset: CD45RA+ positively selected. The origin of the receptors is a man aged 30 to 39 in good health.

The sample holds one count of this clone. V is TRBV5-4 and J is TRBJ2-2; no firm D call. The CDR3 runs to 16 residues. Between the trimmed V and J ends, which lost 1 base and 4 bases, there was a span of 14 bases. CDR1 is SGHNT and CDR2 is YYREEE in the germline V gene (reference sequence). Here the CDR3 reads CASSLFARIGTGELFF. The CDR3 DNA sequence: TGTGCCAGCAGCTTGTTCGCGAGGATTGGCACCGGGGAGCTGTTTTTT.

The genes are TRBV19 and TRBJ1-5; no firm D call. The germline V gene encodes CDR1 LNHDA and CDR2 SQIVND (reference sequence). There are 14 residues in the CDR3. V was shortened by 4 bases and J by 2 bases, with 9 bases between the two germline ends. In DNA form, the CDR3 reads TGTGCCAGTAGTAGATGGGAAGGCAATCAGCCCCAGCATTTT. It specifies CASSRWEGNQPQHF. The full variable domain, with the rest looked up from reference TRBV19 and TRBJ1-5, is DGGITQSPKYLFRKEGQNVTLSCEQNLNHDAMYWYRQDPGQGLRLIYYSQIVNDFQKGDIAEGYSVSREKKESFPLTVTSAQKNPTAFYLCASSRWEGNQPQHFGDGTRLSIL.

Comment on this clone: Other DNA sequences within the sample encode an identical CDR3. This chain connects TRBV7-2 to TRBJ2-7, with no clear D. CDR1 SGHTA and CDR2 FQGNSA come from the germline V gene. The V gene lost 1 base and the J gene lost 4 bases, with 8 bases spanning the gap. The CDR3 is made up of 13 amino acids. This CDR3 reads CASSLGQPYEQYF. The CDR3 DNA reads TGTGCCAGCAGCTTAGGGCAGCCTTACGAGCAGTACTTC. The complete variable domain, with remaining parts taken from reference TRBV7-2 and TRBJ2-7, reads GAGVSQSPSNKVTEKGKDVELRCDPISGHTALYWYRQSLGQGLEFLIYFQGNSAPDKSGLPSDRFSAERTGGSVSTLTIQRTQQEDSAVYLCASSLGQPYEQYFGPGTRLTVT.

The V call is TRBV29-1, the J call TRBJ2-4, with a possible D match to TRBD1 (6 bases). The V gene lost 4 bases and the J gene lost 9 bases, with 19 bases spanning the gap. The germline gives CDR1 SQVTM, CDR2 ANQGSEA. The CDR3 has 14 amino acids. The CDR3 DNA reads TGCAGCGTTGTCTTGGGGCAGGGGCAAGGCATTCAGTACTTC. It translates to CSVVLGQGQGIQYF.

The chain joins TRBV2 to TRBJ2-3; D may be TRBD1 (5 bases). Germline V gene lookup returns CDR1 SNHLY and CDR2 FYNNEI. The CDR3 consists of 14 residues. Trimming cost V 2 bases and J 1 base, with 7 bases left between them. The CDR3 sequence is CASSENRRTDTQYF. The CDR3 DNA follows: TGTGCCAGCAGTGAAAACAGGCGCACAGATACGCAGTATTTT.

The chain carries TRBV9 and TRBJ2-5, with D perhaps TRBD2 (5 bases). The V and J ends lost 2 bases and 3 bases respectively, with 17 bases between them. Germline V lookup: CDR1 SGDLS, CDR2 YYNGEE. This CDR3 has 16 residues. CDR3 region: CASSVTVGQEEETQYF. The CDR3 nucleotides read TGTGCCAGCAGCGTCACAGTGGGTCAGGAGGAAGAGACCCAGTACTTC.

V is TRBV6-5 and J is TRBJ1-4; 8 positions match TRBD1. This CDR3 has 11 amino acids. With V trimmed by 5 bases and J by 13 bases, 3 bases remained unmatched. Germline CDR1 reads MNHEY; CDR2 reads SVGAGI. CDR3 in DNA: TGTGCCAGCAGTCCCGGGACAGGACTGTTTTTT. It specifies CASSPGTGLFF.

The chain uses TRBV9 and TRBJ1-4; the D gene is possibly TRBD1 (5 bases). Germline V CDR1 and CDR2: SGDLS, YYNGEE. Trimming shortened V by 4 bases and J by 5 bases, and 21 bases separated the two germline ends. CDR3 length equals 17 residues. CDR3: CASSLSGTKKENEKLFF. CDR3 DNA: TGTGCCAGCAGCCTAAGCGGGACGAAGAAAGAAAATGAAAAACTGTTTTTT.

This clone came up once. The chain joins TRBV6-1 to TRBJ2-7, with 8 bases aligning to TRBD1. The germline CDR1 and CDR2 sequences are MNHNS and SASEGT. The CDR3 is made up of 14 amino acids. V shed 10 bases, J shed 4 bases, and the junction held 12 bases outside the gene matches. The CDR3 coding sequence is TGTGCCACCAAGCCGACAGGGGATCTATACGAGCAGTACTTC. Translation gives CATKPTGDLYEQYF.

This chain uses TRBV18 with TRBJ2-1; 9 nucleotides agree with TRBD2. Trimming removed 3 bases from V and 6 bases from J; junction bases left unmatched: 9. The CDR3 runs 16 residues. CDR1 is KGHSH, CDR2 LQKENI, per germline. CDR3 DNA: TGTGCCAGCTCACCGAGGGGACTAGCTAGGGGCAATGAGCAGTTCTTC. As protein: CASSPRGLARGNEQFF.

This clone came up once. Other DNA sequences in the sample encode the same CDR3. This sequence joins TRBV5-1 and TRBJ2-2; D perhaps matches TRBD2 (5 bases). CDR1 and CDR2 from the germline V gene are SGHRS and YFSETQ. With 0 bases removed from V and 4 bases from J, the gap between germline ends came to 7 bases. The CDR3 loop spans 14 amino acids. Here the CDR3 DNA reads TGCGCCAGCAGCTTGGATCGGGGCACCGGGGAGCTGTTTTTT. Amino acids: CASSLDRGTGELFF.

A remark on this clone: Other nucleotide sequences in the sample specify the same CDR3. The chain links TRBV9 to TRBJ2-7; 9 nucleotides agree with TRBD2. V was clipped by 0 bases and J by 7 bases; unmatched bases: 5. The CDR3 has 14 residues. The germline V gene has CDR1 SGDLS and CDR2 YYNGEE. The CDR3 DNA reads as TGTGCCAGCAGCGTAGGGCTAGCGGGACCTGAGCAGTACTTC. Translated: CASSVGLAGPEQYF.

The chain joins TRBV27 to TRBJ2-1; perhaps TRBD1 as D (6 bases). With 6 bases removed from V and 6 bases from J, the gap between germline ends came to 21 bases. This CDR3 is built from 16 residues. The V gene's germline CDR1 is MNHEY and CDR2 SMNVEV (reference sequence). In nucleotides, the CDR3 is TGTGCCAGCAGGCGAGCTGGGACAACTGCCTCCAATGAGCAGTTCTTC. Its translation is CASRRAGTTASNEQFF.

The J gene is TRBJ2-4, the V gene TRBV5-4; D could derive from TRBD1 or TRBD2 (5 bases each). The CDR3 has 15 amino acids. V was pared by 4 bases and J by 6 bases, with 17 bases between. Looked up from germline, CDR1 is SGHNT and CDR2 is YYREEE (reference sequence). Here the CDR3 reads CASSGPGPQGNIQYF. CDR3 in DNA: TGTGCCAGCAGCGGGCCGGGACCCCAAGGAAACATTCAGTACTTC.

The V call is TRBV7-2, the J call TRBJ2-3; no clear D gene. The CDR3 runs 18 residues. V lost 5 bases, J lost 0 bases, and 21 bases lay in between. Per germline, CDR1 SGHTA and CDR2 FQGNSA. CDR3 residues: CASSRSGRDESSTDTQYF. The CDR3 DNA is TGTGCCAGCAGCCGTTCAGGCCGAGACGAATCTAGCACAGATACGCAGTATTTT.

As regards this clone: The same CDR3 is also encoded by other DNA sequences in this sample. The CDR3 here is CASSLVDEQFF. CDR3 DNA sequence: TGTGCCAGCAGCTTGGTAGATGAGCAGTTCTTC. V is TRBV5-5 and J is TRBJ2-1; D gene ambiguous. The CDR3 has 11 residues. The V end was cut by 0 bases, the J end by 8 bases, with 3 bases between. The germline CDR1 and CDR2 sequences are SGHKS and YYEKEE (reference sequence).

The chain combines TRBV15 with TRBJ2-1, with a weak D call TRBD2 (6 bases). This CDR3 has 15 amino acids. CDR1 and CDR2 from the germline V gene are LNHNV and YYDKDF (reference sequence). V was shortened by 5 bases and J by 2 bases, with 13 bases between the two germline ends. This CDR3 reads CATSPRGGAYNEQFF. In nucleotides, the CDR3 is TGTGCCACCAGCCCCCGAGGAGGGGCCTACAATGAGCAGTTCTTC.

The V gene is TRBV18, the J gene TRBJ2-3; TRBD1 matches at 9 bases. The CDR3 runs 22 residues. V lost 3 bases, J lost 1 base, and 23 bases stayed unmatched. Germline V lookup: CDR1 KGHSH, CDR2 LQKENI. The CDR3, as DNA: TGTGCCAGCTCACCGGACGGGACAGGGAGGGTGGTTAGAAAAGGGGGCACAGATACGCAGTATTTT. This encodes CASSPDGTGRVVRKGGTDTQYF.

V and J are TRBV5-1 and TRBJ1-1; no reliable D call. V was pared by 0 bases and J by 0 bases, with 12 bases between. The CDR3 is 16 amino acids. The germline V gene encodes CDR1 SGHRS and CDR2 YFSETQ. The CDR3 coding sequence is TGCGCCAGCAGCTTGGCCCCCAGCCGATTGAACACTGAAGCTTTCTTT. Translated: CASSLAPSRLNTEAFF.

V is TRBV7-9 and J is TRBJ1-1; possibly TRBD1 for D (5 bases). The V end lost 1 base, the J end lost 8 bases, and 11 bases lay between the germline ends. Germline-derived CDR1 and CDR2 are SEHNR and FQNEAQ (reference sequence). The CDR3 sequence is 13 residues long. The CDR3 sequence: CASSLGGAGEAFF. DNA for the CDR3: TGTGCCAGCAGCTTAGGGGGCGCCGGGGAAGCTTTCTTT.